These 12 T cell receptor beta chains were all obtained from the same sample, sequenced in a study of blood T cells in healthy people across ages. It was with a sample-barcoded 5' primer and a J-beta primer mix that a second PCR of roughly 7 to 12 cycles was run. One entry per CDR3 protein results from TCRdb running MiXCR on the 5' RACE reads. The sample holds hundreds of thousands of distinct CDR3 sequences, around 52% seen once. The sequenced material came from blood. These receptors all come from a woman of 80 years or more in good health.

This clonotype has at least ten counts. The rearrangement uses TRBV10-3 and TRBJ2-1; 14 bases are a match to TRBD2. This CDR3 is 14 amino acids long. Germline loops: CDR1 ENHRY, CDR2 SYGVKD. J gave up 9 bases and V 6 bases, and 4 bases lay outside the gene matches. CDR3 sequence reads: CAISGTSGRVEQFF. Written as DNA, the CDR3 is TGTGCCATCAGCGGGACTAGCGGGAGAGTTGAGCAGTTCTTC.

The chain links TRBV7-6 to TRBJ2-3; tentatively, D is TRBD2 (6 bases). The CDR3 runs to 16 residues. Germline V CDR1 and CDR2: SGHVS, FNYEAQ. V was shortened by 5 bases and J by 3 bases, with 18 bases between the two germline ends. CDR3 region: CASSTRPGLATDTQYF. The DNA of the CDR3 is TGTGCCAGCAGCACGAGGCCCGGCCTAGCGACAGATACGCAGTATTTT.

Note on this clonotype: Possible read error: a much larger clone is one base away. The V and J genes are TRBV2 and TRBJ1-2; D is possibly TRBD1 (5 bases). The CDR3 is 14 amino acids. Germline-derived CDR1 and CDR2 are SNHLY and FYNNEI. V was trimmed by 4 bases and J by 3 bases, leaving 12 bases between them. CDR3 DNA sequence: TGTGCCAGCAGTGCTAGACAGTATGACTATGGCTACACCTTC. This gives the protein CASSARQYDYGYTF.

As to this clonotype: A much larger clone lies a single base off, so this may be a read error. The rearrangement joins TRBV9 to TRBJ2-1; tentative D call: TRBD1 (6 bases). Germline V gene data show CDR1 as SGDLS and CDR2 as YYNGEE. CDR3 length: 13 amino acids. Trimming stripped 6 bases from V and 9 bases from J, with 16 bases between. The CDR3 DNA sequence: TGTGCCAGCAACGCCACAGGGCTGGGTGAGCAGTTCTTC. Translating gives CASNATGLGEQFF.

As concerns this clonotype: Possible read error: a much larger clone is one base away. V gene TRBV10-3 combines with J gene TRBJ2-7; D possibly matches TRBD1 or TRBD2 (5 bases each). The CDR3 is 12 residues long. V lost 4 bases and J 3 bases, leaving 7 bases between the germline ends. Germline V gene data show CDR1 as ENHRY and CDR2 as SYGVKD. The CDR3 DNA is TGTGCCATCAGTGGGGACGGCTACGAGCAGTACTTC. Its translation: CAISGDGYEQYF.

The V gene is TRBV28, the J gene TRBJ2-3; the match to TRBD2 covers 11 bases. The V gene's germline CDR1 is MDHEN and CDR2 SYDVKM. V dropped 6 bases and J dropped 5; count of bases not matched to a gene: 10. The CDR3 runs 16 residues. CDR3 residues: CASSPEGLAEGDTQYF. CDR3 in DNA: TGTGCCAGCAGCCCCGAGGGACTAGCGGAGGGAGATACGCAGTATTTT.

This chain links TRBV29-1 with TRBJ2-1; 10 nucleotides match TRBD2. The germline CDR1 and CDR2 sequences are SQVTM and ANQGSEA. There are 14 residues in the CDR3. The V gene end was trimmed by 3 bases and the J gene end by 9 bases; junction bases not matched to a gene: 8. The DNA of the CDR3 is TGCAGCGTTGACGAGCGGGGGGGCCCTCCTGAGCAGTTCTTC. The encoded protein is CSVDERGGPPEQFF.

V is TRBV7-9 and J is TRBJ1-1; D may be TRBD1 (6 bases). CDR3 length: 14 amino acids. V was trimmed by 5 bases and J by 5 bases, leaving 15 bases between them. Germline CDR1 reads SEHNR; CDR2 reads FQNEAQ (reference sequence). CDR3 amino acids: CASSLAGGLTEAFF. The CDR3 DNA follows: TGTGCCAGCAGCCTCGCCGGGGGGCTGACTGAAGCTTTCTTT.

Concerning this clonotype itself: This may stem from a read error, because a much larger clone lies one nucleotide away. The V gene is TRBV7-2, the J gene TRBJ2-1; TRBD2 aligns across 7 bases. Germline V gene lookup returns CDR1 SGHTA and CDR2 FQGNSA. The CDR3 length is 15 residues. The CDR3 bases are TGTGCCAGCAGCTTAGTAGCGGGCCCCTACAAGGAGCAGTTCTTC. This sequence encodes CASSLVAGPYKEQFF. Looking up the rest from reference TRBV7-2 and TRBJ2-1 gives the full variable domain: GAGVSQSPSNKVTEKGKDVELRCDPISGHTALYWYRQSLGQGLEFLIYFQGNSAPDKSGLPSDRFSAERTGGSVSTLTIQRTQQEDSAVYLCASSLVAGPYKEQFFGPGTRLTVL.

The V call is TRBV4-1, the J call TRBJ2-3; 13 nucleotides match TRBD2. There are 20 residues in the CDR3. The trim removed 3 bases at V and 11 bases at J, leaving 23 bases unmatched. CDR1 and CDR2 from the germline V gene are MGHRA and YSYEKL. The CDR3 protein is CASSHLWGKGTSGNRNMQYF. The CDR3 DNA reads TGCGCCAGCAGCCATCTTTGGGGGAAAGGGACTAGCGGGAATCGGAATATGCAGTATTTT.

In the case of this clonotype: A single base separates this from a much larger clone, so it may be a read error. The V gene is TRBV5-1, the J gene TRBJ2-7; D is ambiguous. CDR3 length: 12 residues. V was pared by 7 bases and J by 3 bases, with 11 bases between. Germline CDR1 SGHRS, CDR2 YFSETQ. CDR3: CASGALGYEQYF. The DNA for the CDR3 is TGCGCCAGCGGCGCGCTAGGCTACGAGCAGTACTTC.

This clonotype appeared a few times. The chain is built from TRBV5-5 and TRBJ1-4; D possibly corresponds to TRBD1 (6 bases). CDR1 is SGHKS, CDR2 YYEKEE, per germline (reference sequence). CDR3 length: 15 amino acids. V was shortened by 6 bases and J by 8 bases, with 20 bases between the two germline ends. CDR3 sequence: CASTALTGPGEKLFF. The CDR3 DNA reads as TGTGCCAGCACCGCCCTGACAGGCCCGGGGGAAAAACTGTTTTTT.